This T cell receptor beta chain appears in the sequencing data of a study of shared clonotypes between healthy human individuals. TCRdb keeps only in-frame clones here, not all; method: immunoSEQ multiplex PCR. The repertoire includes about 980,000 clones, 70% to 85% of them detected once, and approximately 1.5% sits in the top ten. Of note for this clone: What it binds is not known.

J lost 4 bases, V lost 6 bases, and 8 bases had no gene match. CDR1 is ENHRY, CDR2 SYGVKD, per germline. The CDR3 has 15 residues. The investigators split CD4+ cells into a CD45RA+ naive subset and a CD45RA-negative memory subset. Regarding the study as a whole: Larger estimated richness was generally seen in naive subsets than in memory subsets. The naive CD4 repertoires of several donors were compared, and roughly 5% of clonotypes were shared.

Sequenced material: memory CD4+ T cells sorted from blood. Subset denoted: CD45RA-negative fraction. This chain connects TRBV10-3 to TRBJ2-7; TRBD2 aligns across 11 bases. The TCR comes from a man aged 18 to 30 in good health. CDR3 amino acids: CAIRALAGEGYEQYF. The CDR3 DNA reads TGTGCCATCAGGGCACTAGCGGGAGAGGGGTACGAGCAGTACTTC.